This T cell receptor (beta chain) was obtained from a study of cytomegalovirus exposure and HLA in healthy donors. PCR used 60 Vbeta primers and 13 Jbeta primers. Clones were read by immunoSEQ multiplex PCR, and TCRdb kept only the in-frame ones, dropping some. The table shows about 40,000 clones, with 66% occurring only once. CDR3 length equals 13 residues. The V end was cut by 5 bases, the J end by 0 bases, with 7 bases between. From germline, CDR1 is MDHEN and CDR2 SYDVKM. The chain carries TRBV28 and TRBJ1-2; D unresolved. The receptor was isolated from a man aged 50-60 years in good health and CMV-seropositive. The sequenced material came from PBMCs. This CDR3 is CASSTPANYGYTF. Written as DNA, the CDR3 is TGTGCCAGCAGTACTCCCGCTAACTATGGCTACACCTTC.